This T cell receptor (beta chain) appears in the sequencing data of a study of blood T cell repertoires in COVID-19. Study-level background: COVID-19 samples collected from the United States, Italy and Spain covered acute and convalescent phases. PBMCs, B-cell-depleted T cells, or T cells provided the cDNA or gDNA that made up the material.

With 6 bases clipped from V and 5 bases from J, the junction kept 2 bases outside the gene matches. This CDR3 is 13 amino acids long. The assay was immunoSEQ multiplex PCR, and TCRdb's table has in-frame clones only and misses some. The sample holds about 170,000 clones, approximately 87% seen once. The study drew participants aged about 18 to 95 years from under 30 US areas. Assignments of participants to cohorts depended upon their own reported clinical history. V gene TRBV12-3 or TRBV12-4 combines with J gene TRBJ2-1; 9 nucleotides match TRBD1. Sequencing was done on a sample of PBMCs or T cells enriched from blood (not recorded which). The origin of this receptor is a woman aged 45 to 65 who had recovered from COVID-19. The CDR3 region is CASRRDRDNEQFF. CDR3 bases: TGTGCCAGCAGGCGGGACAGGGACAATGAGCAGTTCTTC.